This TCR beta chain was sequenced during a study of CD8+CD57+ T cells in acquired aplastic anemia. Notes on the study in general: Sharing between patients and controls was observed for around 30 CD8+ CDR3 sequences.

Patients who underwent sequencing had shown CD8+CD57+ cell expansion by flow cytometry. This clonotype was seen only a few times. The antigen is undetermined. The CDR3 runs to 15 residues. Per the germline V gene, CDR1 is LNHNV and CDR2 is YYDKDF (reference sequence). With 0 bases removed from V and 7 bases from J, the gap between germline ends came to 13 bases. Both TCR beta VDJ combination and CDR3 sequence profiling were carried out. Genomic DNA was the template for this profiling. TCRdb itself ran the reads through MiXCR, one entry per CDR3 protein. The sample has roughly 160,000 distinct CDR3 sequences, over 55% seen once.

The sample comprised sorted CD4+, CD8+, or CD8+CD57+ T cells (not recorded which) from PBMCs. The sequence came from a human donor with aplastic anemia. The chain recombines TRBV15 with TRBJ2-1, with unresolved D. The CDR3 sequence: CATSRERQASNEQFF. CDR3 coding DNA: TGTGCCACCAGCAGAGAGCGTCAAGCCTCTAATGAGCAGTTCTTC.